The clone carrying this T cell receptor beta chain was counted a few times. Antigen specificity is unknown. Clones were sequenced by immunoSEQ multiplex PCR, and TCRdb holds only the in-frame ones, with some missing. The data hold more than 35,000 clones, with about two thirds observed a single time. Having been cultured for less than 13 days, the cells underwent CD4+ T cell isolation. The healthy vaccine recipients, who had no prior SARS-CoV-2 infection, showed negative nucleocapsid antibodies. Trimming shortened V by 6 bases and J by 5 bases, and 19 bases separated the two germline ends. Germline V gene sequence: CDR1 SGHAT, CDR2 FQNNGV. The CDR3 covers 15 residues. The source of the sample is a study of vaccination effects on CD4 cells after COVID-19. On the study more broadly: After 1.5 million to 2 million PBMC were placed in each well, they were cultured with approximately 9.4 IU/ml IL-2 and approximately 10 ug/ml peptides.

Findings and caveats of the study: Clones induced by infection and by vaccine showed marked clonal contraction late after vaccination. There was only 1 of 255 vaccine-induced clones in healthy vaccinees that cross-reacted with common cold coronaviruses.

The source is a human donor who received a COVID-19 vaccine. The specimen was CD4+ T cells from PBMCs cultured without peptide, collected before COVID-19 vaccination. The chain uses TRBV11-2 and TRBJ1-2; the D gene is possibly TRBD1 (5 bases). The CDR3 nucleotides read TGTGCCAGCAGAGTGACCGGGGGGGTCGTTTATGGCTACACCTTC. Translation: CASRVTGGVVYGYTF.